This TCR beta chain was observed in a study of cytomegalovirus exposure and HLA in healthy donors. Study overall: In a later analysis, it was reported that the roughly 130 validation repertoires had been produced on the same platform as the roughly 610 repertoires belonging to the first cohort. Regarding the study as a whole: In vitro, three CMV-associated chains proved specific for CMV antigens. The dataset shows that most TCR sequences were rare, while some public TCRs occurred in many donors. Overall, 164 TCR beta chains were annotated as cytomegalovirus-associated.

The CDR3 contains 15 residues. V lost 0 bases to trimming and J lost 2 bases, with 11 bases between them. Germline CDR1 SGHRS, CDR2 YFSETQ. Sequenced by immunoSEQ multiplex PCR; TCRdb stores in-frame clones only, minus some. This sample has hundreds of thousands of clones, with roughly 84% found just once. On this clone: Its target is not known.

V gene TRBV5-1 combines with J gene TRBJ2-5; either TRBD1 or TRBD2 may supply D (5 bases each). The clonotype originates from a man aged 18 to 30 in good health and CMV-seropositive. Sequencing was done on a sample of PBMCs. The CDR3 sequence is CASSLELWGQETQYF. CDR3 DNA sequence: TGCGCCAGCAGCTTGGAGCTATGGGGGCAAGAGACCCAGTACTTC.